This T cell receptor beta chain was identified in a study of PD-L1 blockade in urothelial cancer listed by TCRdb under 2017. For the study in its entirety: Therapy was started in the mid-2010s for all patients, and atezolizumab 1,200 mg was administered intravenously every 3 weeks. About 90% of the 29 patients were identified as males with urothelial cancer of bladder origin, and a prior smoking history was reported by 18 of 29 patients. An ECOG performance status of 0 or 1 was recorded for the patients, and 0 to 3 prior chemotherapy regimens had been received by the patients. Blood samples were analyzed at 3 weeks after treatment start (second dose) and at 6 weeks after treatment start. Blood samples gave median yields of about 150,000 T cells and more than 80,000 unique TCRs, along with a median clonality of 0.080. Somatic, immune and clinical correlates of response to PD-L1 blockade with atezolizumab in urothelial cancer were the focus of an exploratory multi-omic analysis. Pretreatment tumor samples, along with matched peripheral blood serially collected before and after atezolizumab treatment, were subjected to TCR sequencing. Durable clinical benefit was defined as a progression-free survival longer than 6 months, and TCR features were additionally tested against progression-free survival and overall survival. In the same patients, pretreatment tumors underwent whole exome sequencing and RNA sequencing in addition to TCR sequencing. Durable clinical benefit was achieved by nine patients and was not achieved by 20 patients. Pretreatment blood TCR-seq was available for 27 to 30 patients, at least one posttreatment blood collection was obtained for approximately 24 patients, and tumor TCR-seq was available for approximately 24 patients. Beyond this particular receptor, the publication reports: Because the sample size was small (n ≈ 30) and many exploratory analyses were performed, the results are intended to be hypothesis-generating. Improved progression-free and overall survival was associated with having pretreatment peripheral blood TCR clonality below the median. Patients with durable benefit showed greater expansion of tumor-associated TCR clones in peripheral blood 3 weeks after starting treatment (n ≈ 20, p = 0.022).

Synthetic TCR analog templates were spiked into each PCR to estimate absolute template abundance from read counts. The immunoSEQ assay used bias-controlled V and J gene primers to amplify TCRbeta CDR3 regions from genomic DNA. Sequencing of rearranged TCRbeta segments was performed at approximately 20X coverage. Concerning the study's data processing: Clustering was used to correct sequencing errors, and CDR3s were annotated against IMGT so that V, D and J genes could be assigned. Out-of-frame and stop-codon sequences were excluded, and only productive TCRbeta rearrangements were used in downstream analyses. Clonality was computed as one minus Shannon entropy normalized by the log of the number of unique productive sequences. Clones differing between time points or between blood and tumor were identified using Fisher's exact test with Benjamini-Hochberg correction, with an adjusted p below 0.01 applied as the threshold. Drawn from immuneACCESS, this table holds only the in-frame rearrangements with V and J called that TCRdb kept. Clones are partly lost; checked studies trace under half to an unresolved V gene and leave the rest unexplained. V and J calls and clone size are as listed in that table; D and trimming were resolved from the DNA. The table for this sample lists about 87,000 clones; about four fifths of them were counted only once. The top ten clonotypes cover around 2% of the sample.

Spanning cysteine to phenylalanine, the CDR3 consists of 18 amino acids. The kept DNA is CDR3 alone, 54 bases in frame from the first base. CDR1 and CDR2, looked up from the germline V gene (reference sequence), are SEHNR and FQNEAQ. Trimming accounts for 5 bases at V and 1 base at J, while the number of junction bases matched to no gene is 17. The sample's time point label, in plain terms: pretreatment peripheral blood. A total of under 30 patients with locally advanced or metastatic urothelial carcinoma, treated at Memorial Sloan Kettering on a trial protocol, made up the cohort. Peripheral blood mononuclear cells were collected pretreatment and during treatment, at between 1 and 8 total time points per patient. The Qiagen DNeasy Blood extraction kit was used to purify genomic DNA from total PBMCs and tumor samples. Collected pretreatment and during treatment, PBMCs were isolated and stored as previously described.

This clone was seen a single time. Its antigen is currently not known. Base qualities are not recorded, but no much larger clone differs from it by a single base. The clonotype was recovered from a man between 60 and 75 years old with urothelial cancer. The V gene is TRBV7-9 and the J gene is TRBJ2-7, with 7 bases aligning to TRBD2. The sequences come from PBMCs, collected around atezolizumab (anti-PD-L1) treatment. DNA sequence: TGTGCCAGCAGCCCCCTCCCCCACCCGGGACTAAAATCCTACGAGCAGTACTTC. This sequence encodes CASSPLPHPGLKSYEQYF.